The rows below give T cell receptor beta chains drawn from one sample of a study of CD8+CD57+ T cells in acquired aplastic anemia. TCRdb fed the reads into MiXCR, producing one record per CDR3 protein. The sample records about 150,000 distinct CDR3 sequences, about 40% being singletons. The sequenced sample was sorted CD4+, CD8+, or CD8+CD57+ T cells (not recorded which) from PBMCs. The receptors were gathered from a human donor in good health, serving as a control. CDR3s include the opening cysteine and the closing phenylalanine or tryptophan. D genes are given only for firm matches. Only part of the rows carry a size: once, few, many, or a class if the clone is expanded.

clone_size: .; j_call: TRBJ2-7; v_call: TRBV15; cdr3_length: 15; d_call: .; cdr3_aa: CATSRGGQGKGEQYF; cdr3_nt: TGTGCCACCAGCAGGGGCGGGCAGGGCAAAGGCGAGCAGTACTTC
clone_size: many; j_call: TRBJ1-5; v_call: TRBV30; cdr3_length: 14; d_call: .; cdr3_aa: CAWSVGSGTQPQHF; cdr3_nt: TGTGCCTGGAGTGTTGGCAGCGGCACACAGCCCCAGCATTTT
clone_size: many; j_call: TRBJ1-2; v_call: TRBV5-1; cdr3_length: 16; d_call: .; cdr3_aa: CASSLDSTLPNYGYTF; cdr3_nt: TGCGCCAGCAGCTTGGATAGTACACTACCTAACTATGGCTACACCTTC
clone_size: many; j_call: TRBJ2-2; v_call: TRBV7-9; cdr3_length: 13; d_call: .; cdr3_aa: CASSAQGPGELFF; cdr3_nt: TGTGCCAGCAGCGCACAGGGTCCCGGGGAGCTGTTTTTT
clone_size: .; j_call: TRBJ2-1; v_call: TRBV20-1; cdr3_length: 12; d_call: .; cdr3_aa: CSARDTYNEQFF; cdr3_nt: TGCAGTGCTAGAGATACCTACAATGAGCAGTTCTTC
clone_size: many; j_call: TRBJ1-3; v_call: TRBV19; cdr3_length: 15; d_call: .; cdr3_aa: CASSISGVESNTIYF; cdr3_nt: TGTGCCAGTAGTATATCAGGAGTCGAGAGTAACACCATATATTTT
clone_size: many; j_call: TRBJ1-1; v_call: TRBV5-1; cdr3_length: 15; d_call: TRBD1; cdr3_aa: CASLTGTGHYKEAFF; cdr3_nt: TGCGCCAGCCTGACCGGGACAGGGCACTATAAGGAAGCTTTCTTT
clone_size: .; j_call: TRBJ2-5; v_call: TRBV2; cdr3_length: 13; d_call: .; cdr3_aa: CAISVRGKETQYF; cdr3_nt: TGTGCCATCAGTGTCAGGGGCAAAGAGACCCAGTACTTC
clone_size: .; j_call: TRBJ2-5; v_call: TRBV2; cdr3_length: 9; d_call: .; cdr3_aa: CASSEAQYF; cdr3_nt: TGTGCCAGCAGTGAGGCCCAGTACTTC
clone_size: many; j_call: TRBJ2-3; v_call: TRBV20-1; cdr3_length: 16; d_call: TRBD2; cdr3_aa: CSASRPTSGVTDTQYF; cdr3_nt: TGCAGTGCTAGTCGGCCCACTAGCGGGGTGACAGATACGCAGTATTTT
clone_size: many; j_call: TRBJ1-2; v_call: TRBV14; cdr3_length: 14; d_call: .; cdr3_aa: CASSLLPGRYGYTF; cdr3_nt: TGTGCCAGCAGCCTTTTGCCAGGGAGGTATGGCTACACCTTC
clone_size: .; j_call: TRBJ2-1; v_call: TRBV10-3; cdr3_length: 14; d_call: TRBD2; cdr3_aa: CAISGLADYNEQFF; cdr3_nt: TGTGCCATCAGTGGACTAGCGGACTACAATGAGCAGTTCTTC
clone_size: many; j_call: TRBJ1-6; v_call: TRBV6-1; cdr3_length: 14; d_call: .; cdr3_aa: CASKFFSQNSPLHF; cdr3_nt: TGTGCCAGCAAATTCTTCTCTCAGAATTCACCCCTCCACTTT
clone_size: many; j_call: TRBJ1-2; v_call: TRBV12-3/TRBV12-4; cdr3_length: 13; d_call: .; cdr3_aa: CASSYWEDYGYTF; cdr3_nt: TGTGCCAGCTCCTATTGGGAAGACTATGGCTACACCTTC
clone_size: .; j_call: TRBJ2-2; v_call: TRBV10-3; cdr3_length: 13; d_call: .; cdr3_aa: CAISEAETGELFF; cdr3_nt: TGTGCCATCAGTGAAGCTGAAACCGGGGAGCTGTTTTTT
clone_size: .; j_call: TRBJ2-5; v_call: TRBV7-9; cdr3_length: 12; d_call: .; cdr3_aa: CASSQSQETQYF; cdr3_nt: TGTGCCAGCAGTCAGTCCCAAGAGACCCAGTACTTC
clone_size: .; j_call: TRBJ1-1; v_call: TRBV24-1; cdr3_length: 17; d_call: TRBD1; cdr3_aa: CATSDEDRGPRNTEAFF; cdr3_nt: TGTGCCACCAGTGATGAGGACAGGGGGCCCCGGAACACTGAAGCTTTCTTT
clone_size: .; j_call: TRBJ2-1; v_call: TRBV5-1; cdr3_length: 16; d_call: .; cdr3_aa: CASSRTAGRAYNGQFF; cdr3_nt: TGCGCCAGCAGCCGGACAGCGGGGAGGGCGTACAATGGGCAGTTCTTC
clone_size: .; j_call: TRBJ1-1; v_call: TRBV2; cdr3_length: 14; d_call: .; cdr3_aa: CASLETHGGGEAFF; cdr3_nt: TGTGCCAGTTTGGAGACGCACGGAGGGGGTGAAGCTTTCTTT
clone_size: many; j_call: TRBJ2-5; v_call: TRBV6-1; cdr3_length: 12; d_call: .; cdr3_aa: CASSTRGKTQYF; cdr3_nt: TGTGCCAGCAGTACCCGGGGGAAGACCCAGTACTTC
clone_size: many; j_call: TRBJ1-2; v_call: TRBV28; cdr3_length: 13; d_call: TRBD1; cdr3_aa: CASLGQYNYGYTF; cdr3_nt: TGTGCCAGCCTGGGACAGTACAACTATGGCTACACCTTC
clone_size: many; j_call: TRBJ1-2; v_call: TRBV5-8; cdr3_length: 13; d_call: .; cdr3_aa: CASSNTQVSGYTF; cdr3_nt: TGTGCCAGCAGCAACACTCAAGTATCTGGCTACACCTTC
clone_size: many; j_call: TRBJ1-1; v_call: TRBV4-2; cdr3_length: 12; d_call: .; cdr3_aa: CASSQDSGVAFF; cdr3_nt: TGTGCCAGCAGCCAAGATTCCGGAGTAGCTTTCTTT
clone_size: few; j_call: TRBJ1-2; v_call: TRBV6-2/TRBV6-3; cdr3_length: 11; d_call: .; cdr3_aa: CASGGISGYTF; cdr3_nt: TGTGCCAGCGGAGGTATCTCGGGCTACACCTTC
clone_size: many; j_call: TRBJ2-2; v_call: TRBV9; cdr3_length: 17; d_call: .; cdr3_aa: CASSVTLGHGRTGELFF; cdr3_nt: TGTGCCAGCAGCGTGACCCTGGGACACGGACGGACCGGGGAGCTGTTTTTT
clone_size: many; j_call: TRBJ2-7; v_call: TRBV6-1; cdr3_length: 14; d_call: TRBD1; cdr3_aa: CASRFDRGPYEQYF; cdr3_nt: TGTGCCAGCAGATTCGACAGGGGACCCTACGAGCAGTACTTC
clone_size: .; j_call: TRBJ1-1; v_call: TRBV15; cdr3_length: 12; d_call: .; cdr3_aa: CAIGGVNTEAFF; cdr3_nt: TGTGCCATTGGAGGTGTGAACACTGAAGCTTTCTTT
clone_size: .; j_call: TRBJ2-7; v_call: TRBV10-3; cdr3_length: 15; d_call: .; cdr3_aa: CAIRDSGSFSYEQYF; cdr3_nt: TGTGCCATCAGGGATAGCGGCAGCTTCTCCTACGAGCAGTACTTC
clone_size: few; j_call: TRBJ1-2; v_call: TRBV27; cdr3_length: 15; d_call: TRBD1; cdr3_aa: CASSLSPRGDYGYTF; cdr3_nt: TGTGCCAGCAGTTTATCTCCCAGGGGGGACTATGGCTACACCTTC
clone_size: once; j_call: TRBJ1-2; v_call: TRBV19; cdr3_length: 14; d_call: TRBD1; cdr3_aa: CASSSGQGIYGYTF; cdr3_nt: TGTGCCAGTAGCTCGGGACAGGGAATCTATGGCTACACCTTC
clone_size: .; j_call: TRBJ1-1; v_call: TRBV7-9; cdr3_length: 13; d_call: .; cdr3_aa: CASTTHGSTEAFF; cdr3_nt: TGTGCCAGCACCACTCATGGGAGTACTGAAGCTTTCTTT
clone_size: .; j_call: TRBJ2-7; v_call: TRBV2; cdr3_length: 12; d_call: .; cdr3_aa: CASMVTGYEQYF; cdr3_nt: TGTGCCAGCATGGTAACAGGCTACGAGCAGTACTTC
clone_size: .; j_call: TRBJ1-1; v_call: TRBV6-9; cdr3_length: 16; d_call: .; cdr3_aa: CASSYHGGWGSTEAFF; cdr3_nt: TGTGCCAGCAGTTATCACGGGGGGTGGGGGAGCACTGAAGCTTTCTTT
clone_size: many; j_call: TRBJ1-1; v_call: TRBV7-2; cdr3_length: 15; d_call: .; cdr3_aa: CASSFPTALNTEAFF; cdr3_nt: TGTGCCAGCAGCTTTCCGACAGCACTGAACACTGAAGCTTTCTTT
clone_size: .; j_call: TRBJ1-2; v_call: TRBV10-3; cdr3_length: 13; d_call: TRBD1; cdr3_aa: CASNRDSSYGYTF; cdr3_nt: TGTGCCAGCAACAGGGACAGCAGCTATGGCTACACCTTC
clone_size: many; j_call: TRBJ2-6; v_call: TRBV5-1; cdr3_length: 15; d_call: .; cdr3_aa: CASSFPSSGANVLTF; cdr3_nt: TGCGCCAGCAGCTTCCCTAGCTCTGGGGCCAACGTCCTGACTTTC
clone_size: many; j_call: TRBJ2-7; v_call: TRBV2; cdr3_length: 15; d_call: .; cdr3_aa: CASSEARVLRKEQYF; cdr3_nt: TGTGCCAGCAGTGAAGCGCGGGTGTTGAGGAAAGAGCAGTACTTC
clone_size: many; j_call: TRBJ1-3; v_call: TRBV9; cdr3_length: 15; d_call: .; cdr3_aa: CASSVGGVSGNTIYF; cdr3_nt: TGTGCCAGCAGCGTCGGGGGAGTCTCTGGAAACACCATATATTTT
clone_size: many; j_call: TRBJ1-1; v_call: TRBV20-1; cdr3_length: 14; d_call: .; cdr3_aa: CSARSGPVGTEAFF; cdr3_nt: TGCAGTGCTAGGTCCGGCCCCGTCGGCACTGAAGCTTTCTTT
clone_size: many; j_call: TRBJ2-5; v_call: TRBV10-3; cdr3_length: 15; d_call: .; cdr3_aa: CAISEGQGLRETQYF; cdr3_nt: TGTGCCATCAGTGAGGGGCAGGGCCTAAGGGAGACCCAGTACTTC
clone_size: .; j_call: TRBJ1-2; v_call: TRBV7-9; cdr3_length: 13; d_call: TRBD1; cdr3_aa: CASSFRGLYGYTF; cdr3_nt: TGTGCCAGCAGCTTTAGGGGGCTCTATGGCTACACCTTC
clone_size: many; j_call: TRBJ2-5; v_call: TRBV5-1; cdr3_length: 13; d_call: .; cdr3_aa: CASSLGSQETQYF; cdr3_nt: TGCGCCAGCAGCTTGGGCAGCCAAGAGACCCAGTACTTC
clone_size: few; j_call: TRBJ2-7; v_call: TRBV19; cdr3_length: 14; d_call: TRBD2; cdr3_aa: CASSEAGGFYEQYF; cdr3_nt: TGTGCCAGTAGTGAAGCGGGGGGATTCTACGAGCAGTACTTC
clone_size: many; j_call: TRBJ2-7; v_call: TRBV7-8; cdr3_length: 15; d_call: .; cdr3_aa: CASSPYQGSSYEQYF; cdr3_nt: TGTGCCAGCAGCCCTTATCAGGGGAGCTCCTACGAGCAGTACTTC
clone_size: .; j_call: TRBJ1-4; v_call: TRBV5-1; cdr3_length: 14; d_call: .; cdr3_aa: CASSKHPEQEKLFF; cdr3_nt: TGCGCCAGCAGCAAACACCCGGAACAGGAAAAACTGTTTTTT
clone_size: .; j_call: TRBJ2-2; v_call: TRBV30; cdr3_length: 13; d_call: .; cdr3_aa: CAWDLDYTGELFF; cdr3_nt: TGTGCCTGGGATCTGGATTACACCGGGGAGCTGTTTTTT
clone_size: many; j_call: TRBJ1-6; v_call: TRBV6-2/TRBV6-3; cdr3_length: 15; d_call: .; cdr3_aa: CASTPIPNGDSPLHF; cdr3_nt: TGTGCCAGCACCCCAATCCCCAATGGCGATTCACCCCTCCACTTT
clone_size: .; j_call: TRBJ1-1; v_call: TRBV10-2; cdr3_length: 14; d_call: .; cdr3_aa: CASSEAGANTEAFF; cdr3_nt: TGCGCCAGCAGTGAGGCGGGGGCAAACACTGAAGCTTTCTTT
clone_size: many; j_call: TRBJ1-2; v_call: TRBV10-3; cdr3_length: 17; d_call: .; cdr3_aa: CAIDDYSGRQGKRGYTF; cdr3_nt: TGTGCCATCGATGACTACTCAGGGAGGCAAGGGAAACGTGGCTACACCTTC
clone_size: .; j_call: TRBJ2-5; v_call: TRBV7-8; cdr3_length: 13; d_call: TRBD1; cdr3_aa: CASTRQGQETQYF; cdr3_nt: TGTGCCAGCACCCGACAGGGCCAAGAGACCCAGTACTTC
clone_size: many; j_call: TRBJ1-5; v_call: TRBV4-2; cdr3_length: 16; d_call: .; cdr3_aa: CASSQESEGSYQPQHF; cdr3_nt: TGTGCCAGCAGCCAGGAATCTGAGGGCAGCTATCAGCCCCAGCATTTT
clone_size: many; j_call: TRBJ2-3; v_call: TRBV7-8; cdr3_length: 16; d_call: .; cdr3_aa: CASSSRRGAGTDTQYF; cdr3_nt: TGTGCCAGCAGCTCTCGTCGCGGAGCGGGCACAGATACGCAGTATTTT
clone_size: .; j_call: TRBJ2-3; v_call: TRBV27; cdr3_length: 17; d_call: TRBD2; cdr3_aa: CASSTPRLAGGRDTQYF; cdr3_nt: TGTGCCAGCAGTACCCCTCGACTAGCGGGGGGCCGGGATACGCAGTATTTT
clone_size: once; j_call: TRBJ1-3; v_call: TRBV24-1; cdr3_length: 16; d_call: .; cdr3_aa: CATSGVGPGSGNTIYF; cdr3_nt: TGTGCCACCAGTGGTGTTGGGCCAGGATCTGGAAACACCATATATTTT